Below, one TCR beta chain is given with its context. Its target antigen remains unknown. Base qualities are not recorded, but no much larger clone differs from it by a single base. The CDR3 regions of human TCRbeta chains were subjected to immunosequencing. Per the source publication's procedure: TCRs in the repertoires were compared against a reference library of SARS-CoV-2-specific TCRs that had been generated with the MIRA antigen-specificity platform. Breadth was defined as the fraction of unique TCRs that were SARS-CoV-2-associated, and depth was defined as the fraction of total T cells that were SARS-CoV-2-associated. Each spike-specific TCR was assigned to its reactive spike region and to a CD4 or CD8 class using the MIRA data. Log10-transformed breadth and depth values were compared by one-way ANOVA with Sidak's multiple comparisons tests. The source is immuneACCESS, and TCRdb retained only in-frame sequences with V and J called. Part of the clones is not carried over; for the studies checked, unresolved V genes explain less than half of this, and the remainder is unexplained. That table gives V, J and clone size, and the DNA gave D and trimming. Across this sample there are under 100,000 clones, with around 85% seen only once. Approximately 8% of the sample is in the top ten clones.

This sample stems from a study of T cell responses to AZD1222 COVID-19 vaccine (dated by TCRdb to the early 2020s). In terms of the full investigation: AZD1222 recipients with second doses at about 4 weeks or about 12 weeks were pooled, because spike-specific TCR depth and breadth did not differ between schedules. TCR sequencing covered roughly 230 trial participants: 200 to 220 given two doses of AZD1222 and 26 given two doses of MenACWY control vaccine. Trial participants were enrolled by age into subgroups of 18-55, 56-69 and 70-plus years, and around 150, 29 and 61 TCR-sequenced participants, respectively, were included in these subgroups.

What the time point label conveys for this sample: baseline before first vaccination. The vaccinee samples were drawn from two UK trials, COV001 and COV002, one of which was a single-blind randomized controlled phase 2/3 trial testing AZD1222 (ChAdOx1 nCoV-19) in healthy adults. For TCRbeta chain sequencing, PBMC samples from trial participants were taken at day 0 and at day 28 after the second dose. CDR1 and CDR2, looked up from the germline V gene (reference sequence), are SEHNR and FQNEAQ. V sheds 6 bases and J sheds 3 bases, leaving 6 bases between their ends. Reading from cysteine to phenylalanine, the CDR3 counts 11 amino acids. The kept DNA is CDR3 alone, 33 bases in frame from the first base. Paper-wide results and their limitations: Conclusions about previously exposed vaccinees were limited because only 6 or 7 AZD1222 recipients were SARS-CoV-2 seropositive at baseline. Because no samples from the day 14 peak response were available, repertoires could be characterized only after the peak T cell response. In the small 56-69-year group, the increase in depth fell short of significance, most likely because of low power. The vaccine-associated CD4 TCRs covered the entire spike protein, and the dominant responses fell in regions 160-218 and 743-854. Participants were mostly white British, with more females than males. The authors suggested clonal diversity may have been underestimated. Reportedly, close to half of the unique spike-specific TCRs recognized epitopes lying outside the regions that are mutated in the B.1.351 and B.1.1.7 variants. Spike-specific TCR breadth and depth rose significantly after two AZD1222 doses compared with day 0 and with MenACWY recipients.

The clonotype was recovered from an adult in good health. The rearranged chain carries TRBV7-9 and TRBJ2-7; a confident D gene designation cannot be given. Sequenced material: peripheral blood, taken on day 0 of AZD1222 vaccination. Read as DNA, the sequence is TGTGCCAGCAGTTCGGACTACGAGCAGTACTTC. The translation is CASSSDYEQYF.